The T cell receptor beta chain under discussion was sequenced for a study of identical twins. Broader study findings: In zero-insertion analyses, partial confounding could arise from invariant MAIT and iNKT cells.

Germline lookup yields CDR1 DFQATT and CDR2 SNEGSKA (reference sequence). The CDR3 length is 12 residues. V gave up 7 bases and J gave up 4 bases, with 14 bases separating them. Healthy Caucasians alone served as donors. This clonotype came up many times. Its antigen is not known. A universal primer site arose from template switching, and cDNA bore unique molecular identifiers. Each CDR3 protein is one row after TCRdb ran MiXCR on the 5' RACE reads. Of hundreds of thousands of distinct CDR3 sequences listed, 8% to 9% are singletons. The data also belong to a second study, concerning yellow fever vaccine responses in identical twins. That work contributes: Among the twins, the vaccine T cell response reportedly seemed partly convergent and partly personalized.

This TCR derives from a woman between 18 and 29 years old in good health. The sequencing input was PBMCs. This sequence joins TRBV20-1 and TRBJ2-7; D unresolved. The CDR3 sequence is CSGITDTYEQYF. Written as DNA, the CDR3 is TGCAGTGGAATAACGGATACTTACGAGCAGTACTTC.